This T cell receptor (beta chain) was sequenced for a study of shared T cell receptors in the human thymus. The CDR3 has 13 residues. Germline-derived CDR1 and CDR2 are SGHDT and YYEEEE. Trimming removed 1 base from V and 5 bases from J, with 6 bases in between. Assay: immunoSEQ multiplex PCR; the TCRdb copy retains only in-frame clones and omits some. Of roughly 560,000 clones in the sample, approximately 80% were seen once. These data were also filed under a second study, of human thymus T cells. This second study notes: Having surgery to correct congenital heart defects, healthy Finnish infants acted as the donors. Resections were taken during corrective heart surgery, and the thymus tissue came from these. Blood and thymic repertoires both appeared biased in V and J gene usage. Reports from related research described highly overlapping thymic repertoires among unrelated individuals.

The material sequenced was thymocytes. The clonotype comes from a boy younger than two with a congenital heart defect. V and J are TRBV5-6 and TRBJ2-2; D not resolved. The CDR3 nucleotides read TGTGCCAGCAGCTTGCACCGGACCGGGGAGCTGTTTTTT. Translating it yields CASSLHRTGELFF.